What follows describes a single TCR beta chain. Other DNA sequences in the sample encode the same CDR3. The PCR used 60 Vbeta and 13 Jbeta primers. Measured with immunoSEQ multiplex PCR; TCRdb has only the in-frame clones, and not every one. The sample contains some 180,000 clones, more than 75% of which appear only once. Germline values: CDR1 SGHNT, CDR2 YYREEE (reference sequence). This CDR3 region has 16 residues. The junction had 4 bases not matched to a gene; V was cut back by 0 bases and J by 7 bases. This specimen comes from a study of cytomegalovirus exposure and HLA in healthy donors. The origin of this receptor is a woman between 25 and 40 years old in good health and CMV-seropositive. The V and J genes are TRBV5-4 and TRBJ2-1, with 13 bases fitting TRBD2. Sequencing input: PBMCs. CDR3 nucleotides: TGTGCCAGCAGCTTGGGACTAGCGGGGGGAGGGAATGAGCAGTTCTTC. Translated, it gives CASSLGLAGGGNEQFF.